Listed below are T cell receptor beta chains from one sample, sequenced in a study of T cells in Graves' hyperthyroidism and ophthalmopathy. TCRdb re-called the multiplex PCR reads with MiXCR, one entry per CDR3 protein. The sample shows fewer than 550,000 distinct CDR3 sequences, about 15% of them seen only once. Material for sequencing was blood. The receptors derive from a woman aged 18 to 35 with Graves' hyperthyroidism. Both conserved end residues are part of each CDR3. The order of the fields is D gene, V gene, clone size, J gene, CDR3 protein, CDR3 DNA. A D gene is named only where the DNA matches it firmly. Only some rows state a clone size, as once, few, many or a class for expanded clones.

>NA|TRBV3-1|NA|TRBJ2-1
CASSHKVSNEQFF
TGTGCCAGCAGCCACAAGGTGAGCAATGAGCAGTTCTTC
>TRBD2|TRBV2|many|TRBJ2-1
CASSEWREAYNEQFF
TGTGCCAGCAGTGAGTGGCGGGAGGCCTACAATGAGCAGTTCTTC
>NA|TRBV6-1|NA|TRBJ1-4
CASSESARSNEKLFF
TGTGCCAGCAGTGAATCGGCCAGGAGTAATGAAAAACTGTTTTTT
>NA|TRBV6-1|many|TRBJ1-5
CASRGVDNQPQHF
TGTGCCAGCAGAGGGGTGGACAATCAGCCCCAGCATTTT
>NA|TRBV29-1|few|TRBJ1-3
CSVSGTDSGNTIYF
TGCAGCGTGTCCGGGACGGACTCTGGAAACACCATATATTTT
>NA|TRBV7-9|NA|TRBJ2-7
CASSLVGLLSYEQYF
TGTGCCAGCAGCTTAGTCGGTCTCCTCTCCTACGAGCAGTACTTC
>NA|TRBV6-1|many|TRBJ1-1
CASSPLRVNTEAFF
TGTGCCAGCAGCCCCCTTCGGGTGAACACTGAAGCTTTCTTT
>NA|TRBV7-3|NA|TRBJ2-3
CASSLTNRGSTDTQYF
TGTGCCAGCAGCTTAACGAACCGGGGAAGCACAGATACGCAGTATTTT
>NA|TRBV12-3/TRBV12-4|many|TRBJ1-2
CASSARAEGMNYGYTF
TGTGCCAGCAGTGCCCGGGCGGAGGGTATGAACTATGGCTACACCTTC
>TRBD1|TRBV30|NA|TRBJ1-6
CAWSARGQGYSPLHF
TGTGCCTGGAGTGCCAGGGGACAGGGGTATTCACCCCTCCACTTT
>NA|TRBV27|few|TRBJ2-5
CATSDFDQETQYF
TGTGCCACCTCAGACTTCGATCAAGAGACCCAGTACTTC
>NA|TRBV3-1|many|TRBJ2-7
CASQETHTYEQYF
TGTGCCAGCCAGGAGACTCACACCTACGAGCAGTACTTC
>NA|TRBV28|few|TRBJ1-3
CASSTPLRAFSGNTIYF
TGTGCCAGCAGTACCCCTCTGAGGGCGTTCTCTGGAAACACCATATATTTT
>TRBD1|TRBV7-9|NA|TRBJ1-1
CASSGLQGANTEAFF
TGTGCCAGCAGCGGTCTGCAGGGGGCGAACACTGAAGCTTTCTTT
>TRBD2|TRBV28|NA|TRBJ2-2
CASSLAGGAQTGELFF
TGTGCCAGCAGTTTAGCCGGGGGGGCTCAAACCGGGGAGCTGTTTTTT
>NA|TRBV20-1|many|TRBJ2-1
CSARPNLSPYNEQFF
TGCAGTGCTAGACCTAACCTATCCCCCTACAATGAGCAGTTCTTC